Listed here are 3 T cell receptor beta chains from one sample, sequenced in a study of cytomegalovirus exposure and HLA in healthy donors. Primers included in the PCR were 60 Vbeta and 13 Jbeta primers. Sequencing was performed with immunoSEQ multiplex PCR; in TCRdb, only in-frame clones are kept and a portion is missing. The profile shows 80,000 to 95,000 clones, 65% to 80% of them singletons. Sequencing was carried out using PBMCs. Source of these receptors: a woman younger than 35 in good health and CMV-seropositive.

This chain uses TRBV28 with TRBJ1-4, with TRBD1 as a possible D gene (6 bases). The CDR3 runs 12 residues. CDR1 MDHEN and CDR2 SYDVKM come from the germline V gene. V was pared by 7 bases and J by 8 bases, with 11 bases between. The CDR3 is CASNAGVEKLFF. In DNA, the CDR3 is TGTGCCAGCAATGCAGGGGTGGAAAAACTGTTTTTT.

V is TRBV6-5 and J is TRBJ2-3, with D perhaps matching TRBD2 (6 bases). The V and J ends lost 7 bases and 3 bases respectively, with 14 bases between them. Germline values: CDR1 MNHEY, CDR2 SVGAGI. The CDR3 spans 14 residues. CDR3: CASTPGSSTDTQYF. The DNA of the CDR3 is TGTGCCAGCACCCCCGGGAGTTCGACAGATACGCAGTATTTT.

The gene calls are TRBV19 and TRBJ1-1, with D possibly TRBD1 on 6 matching bases. With 1 base removed from V and 1 base from J, the gap between germline ends came to 7 bases. The CDR3 loop spans 14 amino acids. Germline V gene sequence: CDR1 LNHDA, CDR2 SQIVND (reference sequence). The CDR3 region is CASSIARGNTEAFF. The CDR3 DNA follows: TGTGCCAGTAGTATAGCCAGGGGGAACACTGAAGCTTTCTTT.